This T cell receptor beta chain came from a study of T cell responses to AZD1222 COVID-19 vaccine. Study-level findings and limits: When two AZD1222 doses had been given, Spike-specific TCR breadth and depth rose. Baseline seropositivity characterized only a handful of AZD1222 recipients. Repertoire sampling happened only post peak T cell response.

Assay used: immunoSEQ multiplex PCR; TCRdb lists only in-frame clones, some missing. Among roughly 180,000 clones listed, 92% were seen once. Timing groups of about 4 and about 12 weeks for second doses were pooled. CDR1 is PRHDT and CDR2 is FYEKMQ in the germline V gene (reference sequence). V was shortened by 0 bases and J by 6 bases, with 11 bases between the two germline ends. The length of the CDR3 is 14 residues. With regard to this clone: Its antigen remains unknown.

The J gene is TRBJ1-2, the V gene TRBV13; D unclear. The TCR sequence derives from an adult who received the AZD1222 COVID-19 vaccine. This sample comprised peripheral blood, obtained 28 days after the second AZD1222 dose. The CDR3 region has the DNA TGTGCCAGCAGCTTAGGGGGAACCGGCCATGGCTACACCTTC. Encoded protein: CASSLGGTGHGYTF.